This passage covers 18 T cell receptor beta chains from one sample sequenced in a study of shared clonotypes between healthy human individuals. Profiled with immunoSEQ multiplex PCR; TCRdb holds only in-frame clones, not every one. The profile covers roughly 2.2 million clones, with around 90% appearing a single time and roughly 0.34% taken by the ten largest. The sample was naive CD4+ T cells from PBMCs. Subset here: CD45RA+ positively selected. The receptors here all came from a man aged 18 to 29 in good health. Some clones in this sample may be carry-over from other donors' samples.

The J gene is TRBJ2-1, the V gene TRBV5-6; possibly TRBD1 for D (6 bases). V gave up 1 base and J gave up 3 bases, with 17 bases separating them. CDR1 and CDR2 from the germline V gene are SGHDT and YYEEEE. CDR3 length equals 17 residues. The CDR3 here is CASSLTYATGSYNEQFF. DNA of the CDR3: TGTGCCAGCAGCTTGACCTACGCGACAGGCAGCTACAATGAGCAGTTCTTC.

The CDR3 DNA is TGTGCCAGCTCACCAAACGGGCCGGGAGAGGGCTACACCTTC. It yields the protein CASSPNGPGEGYTF. The rearrangement uses TRBV18 and TRBJ1-2; D is unclear. V lost 2 bases and J 8 bases, leaving 15 bases between the germline ends. Germline V gene data show CDR1 as KGHSH and CDR2 as LQKENI. CDR3 length: 14 residues.

The chain uses TRBV7-8 and TRBJ1-5, with unresolved D. Trimming removed 0 bases from V and 2 bases from J, with 17 bases in between. CDR1 is SGHVS, CDR2 FQNEAQ, per germline. The CDR3 consists of 18 residues. In DNA, the CDR3 is TGTGCCAGCAGCTTAGCGCAAGTAGACACCAGACGCAATCAGCCCCAGCATTTT. This encodes CASSLAQVDTRRNQPQHF.

On this clone itself: Additional DNA sequences in this sample encode the identical CDR3. The V and J genes are TRBV30 and TRBJ2-7; 9 nucleotides line up with TRBD2. V was pared by 2 bases and J by 3 bases, with 5 bases of the junction left unmatched. Germline V CDR1 and CDR2: GTSNPN, SVGIG (reference sequence). There are 14 residues in the CDR3. The CDR3 DNA is TGTGCCTGGAGTCGGAGCGGGGGGAGCTACGAGCAGTACTTC. It codes for CAWSRSGGSYEQYF.

This sequence joins TRBV11-3 and TRBJ2-1; 10 positions agree with TRBD1. CDR1 and CDR2 (germline): SGHNT, YENEEA. J lost 6 bases, V lost 1 base, and 9 bases had no gene match. The CDR3 is made up of 17 amino acids. The CDR3 nucleotides are TGTGCCAGCAGCTTAGCCCTCGGGGACAGGGGAATCAATGAGCAGTTCTTC. Amino acid sequence: CASSLALGDRGINEQFF.

This clone was found once. V usage is TRBV28 and J usage is TRBJ1-3, with D hard to call. The V end lost 1 base, the J end lost 0 bases, and 7 bases lay between the germline ends. In germline, CDR1 is MDHEN, CDR2 SYDVKM. The CDR3 is 15 residues long. CDR3 nucleotide sequence: TGTGCCAGCAGTTTATATTTGGACTCTGGAAACACCATATATTTT. The encoded protein is CASSLYLDSGNTIYF.

The chain employs TRBV6-5 and TRBJ2-1; 10 nucleotides align to TRBD1. Losses at the gene ends were 5 bases for V and 5 bases for J; bases not matched to a gene: 6. CDR3 length equals 15 residues. Germline V CDR1 and CDR2: MNHEY, SVGAGI. CDR3: CASSLTGGVHNEQFF. The DNA of the CDR3 is TGTGCCAGCAGTCTGACAGGGGGCGTCCACAATGAGCAGTTCTTC.

V usage is TRBV28 and J usage is TRBJ2-4, with TRBD1 matching over 8 bases. CDR1 and CDR2 (germline): MDHEN, SYDVKM. V was pared by 5 bases and J by 4 bases, with 7 bases of the junction left unmatched. The CDR3 has 15 amino acids. CDR3 residues: CASSKRQGRKNIQYF. The CDR3 coding sequence is TGTGCCAGCAGTAAAAGACAGGGGAGGAAAAACATTCAGTACTTC.

The chain has TRBV7-6 and TRBJ2-5, with D possibly being TRBD2 (7 bases). The V gene lost 3 bases and the J gene lost 5 bases, with 13 bases spanning the gap. This CDR3 has 14 residues. Per the germline V gene, CDR1 is SGHVS and CDR2 is FNYEAQ. CDR3 DNA sequence: TGTGCCAGCAGCTTCCAGGGAGGGGGGGAGACCCAGTACTTC. Translating it yields CASSFQGGGETQYF.

Concerning this clone: Distinct nucleotide sequences in the sample also encode this CDR3. This chain's CDR3 is CAWSGDRGDTQYF. The CDR3 DNA reads as TGTGCCTGGAGCGGGGACAGGGGAGATACGCAGTATTTT. The J gene is TRBJ2-3, the V gene TRBV30, with 10 nucleotides matching TRBD1. Germline V gene data show CDR1 as GTSNPN and CDR2 as SVGIG (reference sequence). Trimming took 3 bases from V and 5 from J; bases not matched to a gene: 2. The CDR3 length is 13 residues.

The chain employs TRBV7-2 and TRBJ2-5, with D hard to call. This CDR3 region has 16 residues. CDR1 SGHTA and CDR2 FQGNSA come from the germline V gene. V gave up 3 bases and J gave up 2 bases, with 16 bases separating them. The CDR3 DNA follows: TGTGCCAGCAGCTTCCAGCGCCCGACGGCTCAAGAGACCCAGTACTTC. It is translated as CASSFQRPTAQETQYF.

This clone was seen only a few times. This sequence joins TRBV7-2 and TRBJ2-3, with TRBD2 matching over 9 bases. Unmatched junction bases numbered 5, after V lost 4 bases and J lost 3 bases. Germline CDR1 is SGHTA and CDR2 is FQGNSA. The CDR3 has 15 residues. CDR3 nucleotide sequence: TGTGCCAGCAGCTCCGATAGCGGGAGAACAGATACGCAGTATTTT. Its translation is CASSSDSGRTDTQYF.

The chain is built from TRBV15 and TRBJ2-3; TRBD1 matches 8 bases. The CDR3 extends over 16 amino acids. Trimming removed 2 bases from V and 0 bases from J; junction bases left unmatched: 4. Germline assignment: CDR1 LNHNV and CDR2 YYDKDF (reference sequence). CDR3 region: CATSRYNRGSTDTQYF. CDR3 DNA: TGTGCCACCAGCAGATATAACAGGGGGAGCACAGATACGCAGTATTTT. The variable domain in full, completed from reference TRBV15 and TRBJ2-3, reads DAMVIQNPRYQVTQFGKPVTLSCSQTLNHNVMYWYQQKSSQAPKLLFHYYDKDFNNEADTPDNFQSRRPNTSFCFLDIRSPGLGDTAMYLCATSRYNRGSTDTQYFGPGTRLTVL.

The V call is TRBV18, the J call TRBJ2-3, with 12 bases matching TRBD2. Germline values: CDR1 KGHSH, CDR2 LQKENI. The junction had 5 bases not matched to a gene; V was cut back by 8 bases and J by 2 bases. The length of the CDR3 is 15 residues. The CDR3: CASPGLAGPTDTQYF. CDR3 bases: TGTGCCAGCCCCGGACTAGCGGGACCCACAGATACGCAGTATTTT.

This clone came up once. The chain couples TRBV4-2 to TRBJ2-5; TRBD2 is a possible D gene (6 bases). Looked up from germline, CDR1 is LGHNA and CDR2 is YNFKEQ. The CDR3 is 15 residues long. V was pared by 0 bases and J by 4 bases, with 12 bases between. CDR3 region: CASSQDPTRGETQYF. The CDR3, as DNA: TGTGCCAGCAGCCAAGATCCGACTAGGGGAGAGACCCAGTACTTC.

The chain is built from TRBV5-6 and TRBJ1-3; D is perhaps TRBD1 (6 bases). The CDR3 is made up of 16 amino acids. V was shortened by 0 bases and J by 9 bases, with 19 bases between the two germline ends. Germline values: CDR1 SGHDT, CDR2 YYEEEE. CDR3 residues: CASSLGRQAKAGTIYF. The CDR3, as DNA: TGTGCCAGCAGCTTGGGCCGACAGGCGAAGGCAGGCACCATATATTTT.

V gene TRBV19 combines with J gene TRBJ2-5, with 7 bases aligning to TRBD2. V was clipped by 3 bases and J by 7 bases; unmatched bases: 5. The CDR3 consists of 13 residues. Germline V gives CDR1 LNHDA, CDR2 SQIVND (reference sequence). DNA of the CDR3: TGTGCCAGTAGTATCCGGGGCGGGAGGACCCAGTACTTC. Residues: CASSIRGGRTQYF. Together with reference TRBV19 and TRBJ2-5, the CDR3 gives the full variable domain: DGGITQSPKYLFRKEGQNVTLSCEQNLNHDAMYWYRQDPGQGLRLIYYSQIVNDFQKGDIAEGYSVSREKKESFPLTVTSAQKNPTAFYLCASSIRGGRTQYFGPGTRLLVL.

The chain couples TRBV29-1 to TRBJ1-1; D gene ambiguous. This CDR3 contains 12 residues. Trimming removed 2 bases at V and 2 bases at J, with 6 bases between. Looked up from germline, CDR1 is SQVTM and CDR2 is ANQGSEA. Here the CDR3 DNA reads TGCAGCGTTGAAATTGCCAACACTGAAGCTTTCTTT. It yields the protein CSVEIANTEAFF.